These 15 T cell receptor beta chains were all obtained from the same sample, sequenced in a study of molecular identifiers for immune sequencing clone quantification. TCRdb analysed the PCR reads with MiXCR anew, one entry per CDR3 protein. The table includes tens of thousands of distinct CDR3 sequences, around a fifth detected once. Sequences were obtained from naive CD8+ T cells from blood, with Jurkat cell RNA spiked in. Sample subset: FACS-sorted CD8+CD4-CCR7+CD45RA+ naive T cells. These receptors were obtained from a human donor in good health. Some libraries in this study had Jurkat cell RNA spiked in.

This clonotype was observed a few times. V gene TRBV7-8 combines with J gene TRBJ2-1, with D uncertain. CDR1 is SGHVS, CDR2 FQNEAQ, per germline. The CDR3 is made up of 11 amino acids. The V end was cut by 0 bases, the J end by 9 bases, with 3 bases between. CDR3 DNA sequence: TGTGCCAGCAGCTTAGCTTTTGAGCAGTTCTTC. Its translation is CASSLAFEQFF.

The V and J genes are TRBV11-3 and TRBJ2-4; D possibly matches TRBD1 or TRBD2 (5 bases each). The ends were cut back, 5 bases at V and 5 bases at J, with 13 bases in the middle. This CDR3 spans 14 amino acids. Germline V gives CDR1 SGHNT, CDR2 YENEEA. CDR3 sequence (DNA): TGTGCCAGCAGCGGATGGGACGTAGAAAACATTCAGTACTTC. Encoded protein: CASSGWDVENIQYF.

This clonotype was seen just once. With a much larger clone just one base away, this may be a read error. This sequence joins TRBV6-2 or TRBV6-3 and TRBJ1-5; D gene ambiguous. In germline, CDR1 is MNHEY, CDR2 SVGEGT. The CDR3 has 18 amino acids. The CDR3 here is CASGYSILLRSGNQPQHF. The CDR3, as DNA: TGTGCCAGCGGTTACTCGATATTACTGAGGTCGGGCAATCAGCCCCAGCATTTT.

This clonotype was recorded at least ten times. The chain uses TRBV12-3 or TRBV12-4 and TRBJ2-3; D may be TRBD1 (6 bases). The germline V and J ends were trimmed by 1 base and 6 bases, with 14 bases remaining between them. This CDR3 is 15 amino acids long. The CDR3 nucleotides read TGTGCCAGCAGTTTAGGGACAGACTTAGGGGATACGCAGTATTTT. As protein: CASSLGTDLGDTQYF.

Many counts were recorded for this clonotype. The chain combines TRBV19 with TRBJ1-4, with unresolved D. Germline loops: CDR1 LNHDA, CDR2 SQIVND (reference sequence). The CDR3 contains 16 residues. V lost 5 bases and J lost 8, with 21 bases in between. CDR3 residues: CASSDLVAPLGEKLFF. The CDR3 region has the DNA TGTGCCAGTAGTGATTTGGTTGCGCCTCTTGGGGAAAAACTGTTTTTT.

Only one count was recorded for this clonotype. One base away lies a much larger clone, so this may be a sequencing read error. Here the CDR3 omits its conserved ending phenylalanine or tryptophan, so a read error is the likely source. This chain joins TRBV19 and TRBJ2-1, with TRBD2 as a possible D gene (5 bases). Trimming pared 5 bases from V and 4 bases from J, leaving 9 bases between. This CDR3 spans 13 amino acids. Germline CDR1 reads LNHDA; CDR2 reads SQIVND (reference sequence). This CDR3 reads CASSRTSYNEQFS. The CDR3, as DNA: TGTGCCAGTAGTCGGACTTCTTACAATGAGCAGTTCTCC.

In its sample, this clonotype was seen many times. The chain joins TRBV6-8 to TRBJ2-1; D may match TRBD1 or TRBD2 (5 bases each). The CDR3 loop spans 12 amino acids. From germline, CDR1 is MNHGY and CDR2 SAAAGT. Trimming shortened V by 2 bases and J by 15 bases, and 14 bases separated the two germline ends. CDR3 nucleotides: TGTGCCAGCAGTTACGCCCACGGGGCTCCGTTCTTC. Amino acid sequence: CASSYAHGAPFF.

There are a few counts of this clonotype. The rearrangement links TRBV6-1 to TRBJ2-7, with D unclear. Germline V gene sequence: CDR1 MNHNS, CDR2 SASEGT. The CDR3 is made up of 15 amino acids. With 2 bases removed from V and 2 bases from J, the gap between germline ends came to 13 bases. For the CDR3, the DNA is TGTGCCAGCAGTGAATCGGCTTACTACCCCTACGAGCAGTACTTC. It codes for CASSESAYYPYEQYF.

This clonotype was observed many times. This chain links TRBV6-2 or TRBV6-3 with TRBJ2-1; 12 bases line up with TRBD2. After removal of 5 bases from V and 8 bases from J, the junction contained 4 bases not matched to a gene. The germline CDR1 and CDR2 sequences are MNHEY and SVGEGT. This CDR3 region has 14 residues. The CDR3 reads CASSQTSGSYEQFF. The CDR3 nucleotides read TGTGCCAGCAGTCAGACTAGCGGGAGCTATGAGCAGTTCTTC.

In its sample, this clonotype was seen many times. The chain links TRBV12-3 or TRBV12-4 to TRBJ2-5; D perhaps matches TRBD2 (5 bases). This CDR3 is 15 amino acids long. Between the trimmed V and J ends, which lost 7 bases and 5 bases, there was a span of 20 bases. The chain's CDR3 is CASTPTSGSTETQYF. CDR3 nucleotides: TGTGCCAGCACTCCCACTTCGGGGAGCACCGAGACCCAGTACTTC.

This chain connects TRBV10-3 to TRBJ2-7; tentatively, D is TRBD1 (5 bases). V was shortened by 2 bases and J by 7 bases, with 12 bases between the two germline ends. The CDR3 loop spans 13 amino acids. CDR1 ENHRY and CDR2 SYGVKD come from the germline V gene. This chain's CDR3 is CAISEGAWGEQYF. The CDR3 nucleotides are TGTGCCATCAGTGAGGGGGCTTGGGGAGAGCAGTACTTC.

The chain joins TRBV27 to TRBJ2-7; the D gene is possibly TRBD2 (6 bases). The germline CDR1 and CDR2 sequences are MNHEY and SMNVEV (reference sequence). This CDR3 has 15 residues. V lost 2 bases, J lost 2 bases, and 13 bases lay in between. As DNA, the CDR3 is TGTGCCAGCAGTTTAGTAGCGGTCAGCCCCTACGAGCAGTACTTC. It encodes CASSLVAVSPYEQYF.

This clonotype was counted at least ten times. This sequence joins TRBV7-9 and TRBJ2-2; D gene unclear. Germline values: CDR1 SEHNR, CDR2 FQNEAQ (reference sequence). This CDR3 spans 16 amino acids. Trimming took off 3 bases at V and 0 bases at J, with 11 bases between the two ends. Here the CDR3 reads CASSFLEFANTGELFF. CDR3 nucleotides: TGTGCCAGCAGCTTTTTGGAGTTTGCGAACACCGGGGAGCTGTTTTTT.

This clonotype was found many times. The chain uses TRBV4-1 and TRBJ1-6, with 9 bases fitting TRBD1. Germline lookup yields CDR1 MGHRA and CDR2 YSYEKL. V lost 1 base and J lost 9; bases outside the gene matches: 7. CDR3 size: 16 residues. CDR3 DNA sequence: TGCGCCAGCAGCCAAGCTTGGGGACAGGGAAGTTCACCCCTCCACTTT. As protein: CASSQAWGQGSSPLHF.

The table lists this clonotype with many counts. This chain connects TRBV4-1 to TRBJ2-2, with D possibly matching TRBD2 (6 bases). The CDR3 totals 17 residues. V was pared by 5 bases and J by 4 bases, with 20 bases between. Per germline, CDR1 MGHRA and CDR2 YSYEKL. As DNA, the CDR3 is TGCGCCAGCAGCTTACCTCCCTCCGGGACTCCCACCGGGGAGCTGTTTTTT. Translated, it gives CASSLPPSGTPTGELFF.